A single TCR beta chain is shown here with its context. What it binds is unknown. 5'RACE with constant-segment primers yielded barcoded, UMI-tagged TCR alpha and TCR beta cDNA libraries. Via MiXCR, TCRdb re-called the 5' RACE reads, giving one row per CDR3 protein. The repertoire has 300,000 to 400,000 distinct CDR3 sequences, 15% of them found once; the top ten carry 20% to 25%. The data derive from a study of T-cell memory formation after mild COVID-19. Regarding the study as a whole: The CD4+ clones that contracted clustered mainly within CM and EM, and the CD8+ clones concentrated in EMRA. Cross-reactive memory appears to have joined, as suggested by some responding clones showing up in pre-infection memory.

This CDR3 is built from 15 residues. V gave up 0 bases and J gave up 6 bases, with 12 bases separating them. Sequences were obtained from PBMCs or a T cell subset sorted from them (not recorded which). The clonotype originates from a man aged 18 to 30 who had mild COVID-19 (a few samples of this study predate the infection). Cell type and time point are not known. V usage is TRBV12-3 or TRBV12-4 and J usage is TRBJ1-5, with D perhaps TRBD1 (5 bases). CDR3 coding DNA: TGTGCCAGCAGTTTAGCGCGCAGGGCGGGTCAGCCCCAGCATTTT. It codes for CASSLARRAGQPQHF.